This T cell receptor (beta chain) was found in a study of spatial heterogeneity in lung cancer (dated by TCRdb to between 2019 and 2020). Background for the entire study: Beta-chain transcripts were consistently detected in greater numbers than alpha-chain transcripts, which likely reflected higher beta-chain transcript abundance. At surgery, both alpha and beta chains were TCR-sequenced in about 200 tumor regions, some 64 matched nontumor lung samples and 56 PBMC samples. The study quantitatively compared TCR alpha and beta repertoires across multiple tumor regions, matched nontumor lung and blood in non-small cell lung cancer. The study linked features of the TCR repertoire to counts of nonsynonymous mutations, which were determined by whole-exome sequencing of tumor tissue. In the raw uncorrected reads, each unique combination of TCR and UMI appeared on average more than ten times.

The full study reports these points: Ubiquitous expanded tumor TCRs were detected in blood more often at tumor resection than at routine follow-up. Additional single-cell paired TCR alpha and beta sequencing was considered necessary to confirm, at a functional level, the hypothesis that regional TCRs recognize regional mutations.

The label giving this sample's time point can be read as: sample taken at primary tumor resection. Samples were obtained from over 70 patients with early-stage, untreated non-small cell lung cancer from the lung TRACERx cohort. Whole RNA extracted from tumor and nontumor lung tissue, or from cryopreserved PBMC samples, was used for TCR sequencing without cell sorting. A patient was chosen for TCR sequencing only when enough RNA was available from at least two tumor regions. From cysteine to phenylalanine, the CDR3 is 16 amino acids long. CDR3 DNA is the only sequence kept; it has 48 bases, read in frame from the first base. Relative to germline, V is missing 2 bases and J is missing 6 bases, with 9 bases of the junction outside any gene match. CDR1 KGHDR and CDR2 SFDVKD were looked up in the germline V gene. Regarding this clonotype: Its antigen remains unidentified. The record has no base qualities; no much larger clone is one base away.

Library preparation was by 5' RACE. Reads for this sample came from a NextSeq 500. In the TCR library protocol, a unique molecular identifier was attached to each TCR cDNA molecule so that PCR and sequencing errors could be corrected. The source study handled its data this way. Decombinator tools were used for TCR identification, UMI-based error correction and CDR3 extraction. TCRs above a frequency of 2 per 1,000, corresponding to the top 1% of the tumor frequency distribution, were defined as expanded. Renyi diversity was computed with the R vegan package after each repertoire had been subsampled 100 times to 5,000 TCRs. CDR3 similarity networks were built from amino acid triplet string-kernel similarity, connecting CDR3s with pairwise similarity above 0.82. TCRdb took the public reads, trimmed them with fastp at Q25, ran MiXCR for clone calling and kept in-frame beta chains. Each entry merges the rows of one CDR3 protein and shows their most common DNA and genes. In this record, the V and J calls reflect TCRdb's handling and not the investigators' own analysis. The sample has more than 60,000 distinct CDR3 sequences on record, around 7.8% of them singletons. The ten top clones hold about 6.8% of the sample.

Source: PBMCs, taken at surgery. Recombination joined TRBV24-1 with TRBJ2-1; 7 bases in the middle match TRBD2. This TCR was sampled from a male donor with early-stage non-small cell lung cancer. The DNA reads TGTGCCACCAGTGATTCCGGTGGGAGGGCCCCCAATGAGCAGTTCTTC. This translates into CATSDSGGRAPNEQFF.